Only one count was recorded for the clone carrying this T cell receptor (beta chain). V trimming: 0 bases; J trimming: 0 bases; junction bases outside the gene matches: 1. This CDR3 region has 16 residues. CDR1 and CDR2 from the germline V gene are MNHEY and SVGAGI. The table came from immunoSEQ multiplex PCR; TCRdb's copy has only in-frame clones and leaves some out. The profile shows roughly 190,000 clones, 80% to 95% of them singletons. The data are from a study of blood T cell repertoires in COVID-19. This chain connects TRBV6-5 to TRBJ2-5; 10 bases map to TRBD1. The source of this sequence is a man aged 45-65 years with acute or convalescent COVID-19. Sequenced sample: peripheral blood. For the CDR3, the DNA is TGTGCCAGCAGTTACTCTGGGACAGGGGACCAAGAGACCCAGTACTTC. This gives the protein CASSYSGTGDQETQYF.